The 26 T cell receptor beta chains in this list originate from one sample, sequenced in a study of regulatory T cells in long-lasting Graves disease. Noted time point: newly diagnosed GD, antithyroid drugs for less than 3 months. The TCR library was made from RNA extracted from PBMCs. Relying on iRepertoire HTBI primers and Arm-PCR of CDR3 regions, the team built TCR beta libraries. TCRdb reprocessed the multiplex PCR reads via MiXCR and lists one record per CDR3 protein. Here the sample spans more than 450,000 distinct CDR3 sequences, about 17% being singletons. This sample was shared with a second study, whose subject was T cells in Graves' hyperthyroidism and ophthalmopathy.

Sequencing was performed on peripheral blood mononuclear cells (PBMCs), taken at new diagnosis, from a patient treated with antithyroid drugs. All receptors come from a man between 40 and 49 years old with Graves disease.

CDR3 DNA sequence: TGTGCCAGCAGTTTATCCCCTACTCAAGAGACCCAGTACTTC. It yields the protein CASSLSPTQETQYF. This rearrangement joins TRBV27 to TRBJ2-5, with no clear D. Trimming removed 0 bases from V and 2 bases from J, with 7 bases in between. Germline CDR1 is MNHEY and CDR2 is SMNVEV (reference sequence). The CDR3 spans 14 residues.

At least ten counts were recorded for this clonotype. The chain has TRBV2 and TRBJ2-1; tentative D call: TRBD2 (5 bases). CDR3 length equals 14 residues. The ends were cut back, 4 bases at V and 2 bases at J, with 9 bases in the middle. Germline CDR1 is SNHLY and CDR2 is FYNNEI. CDR3 in amino acids: CASSGAVTYNEQFF. The DNA of the CDR3 is TGTGCCAGCAGTGGAGCGGTGACCTACAATGAGCAGTTCTTC. The full variable domain, its missing parts supplied by reference TRBV2 and TRBJ2-1, is EPEVTQTPSHQVTQMGQEVILRCVPISNHLYFYWYRQILGQKVEFLVSFYNNEISEKSEIFDDQFSVERPDGSNFTLKIRSTKLEDSAMYFCASSGAVTYNEQFFGPGTRLTVL.

Many counts were recorded for this clonotype. The chain couples TRBV28 to TRBJ2-2; tentatively, D is TRBD1 (5 bases). The CDR3 runs to 16 residues. The V end lost 5 bases, the J end lost 3 bases, and 16 bases lay between the germline ends. Germline V CDR1 and CDR2: MDHEN, SYDVKM. CDR3 protein: CASSPPGRGHTGELFF. The CDR3 DNA reads as TGTGCCAGCAGTCCACCGGGTAGGGGTCACACCGGGGAGCTGTTTTTT.

This clonotype showed up many times. V is TRBV28 and J is TRBJ2-3, with 9 positions matching TRBD1. The DNA end favors TRBJ2-7, so the J call may be wrong. Germline V CDR1 and CDR2: MDHEN, SYDVKM. This CDR3 is 16 amino acids long. CDR3 nucleotide sequence: TGTGCCAGCAGTTTCCCTGACAGGGGGGGGTCCTACGAGCAGTACTTC. This encodes CASSFPDRGGSYEQYF.

The chain joins TRBV20-1 to TRBJ2-7; 13 nucleotides agree with TRBD2. The germline gives CDR1 DFQATT, CDR2 SNEGSKA (reference sequence). The V segment lost 6 bases and the J segment 7 bases; nucleotides outside the gene matches: 6. The CDR3 runs to 13 residues. CDR3 sequence (DNA): TGCAGTGCCCTCGGACTAGCGGGAGAGGAGCAGTACTTC. Encoded protein: CSALGLAGEEQYF.

The CDR3 is CATSDPGTGYEQYF. In DNA form, the CDR3 reads TGTGCCACCAGTGATCCCGGGACAGGTTACGAGCAGTACTTC. The chain is built from TRBV24-1 and TRBJ2-7; 8 nucleotides agree with TRBD1. Germline CDR1 is KGHDR and CDR2 is SFDVKD. Trimming removed 3 bases from V and 4 bases from J; junction bases left unmatched: 4. CDR3 length: 14 residues.

The sample holds a few counts of this clonotype. V and J are TRBV7-3 and TRBJ2-2, with a possible D match to TRBD2 (6 bases). Trimming shortened V by 4 bases and J by 4 bases, and 16 bases separated the two germline ends. There are 16 residues in the CDR3. Germline V CDR1 and CDR2: SGHTA, FQGTGA. In nucleotides, the CDR3 is TGTGCCAGCAGCTCCCCGGGGATCGGGGGCACCGGGGAGCTGTTTTTT. Its protein product is CASSSPGIGGTGELFF.

V gene TRBV20-1 combines with J gene TRBJ2-3; 11 bases line up with TRBD2. The CDR3 has 16 residues. Trimming took 3 bases from V and 2 from J; bases not matched to a gene: 7. Germline V gives CDR1 DFQATT, CDR2 SNEGSKA (reference sequence). In nucleotides, the CDR3 is TGCAGTGCTAGTCCCCCACTAGCGGGAGCCACAGATACGCAGTATTTT. It encodes CSASPPLAGATDTQYF.

This clonotype was counted many times. This chain links TRBV7-3 with TRBJ2-1; 12 positions agree with TRBD2. Germline-derived CDR1 and CDR2 are SGHTA and FQGTGA. This CDR3 spans 16 amino acids. V was clipped by 2 bases and J by 7 bases; unmatched bases: 6. This CDR3 reads CASSLVLTSGSNEQFF. CDR3 coding DNA: TGTGCCAGCAGCTTAGTGTTGACTAGCGGGAGTAATGAGCAGTTCTTC. The full variable domain, completed using reference TRBV7-3 and TRBJ2-1, is GAGVSQTPSNKVTEKGKYVELRCDPISGHTALYWYRQSLGQGPEFLIYFQGTGAADDSGLPNDRFFAVRPEGSVSTLKIQRTERGDSAVYLCASSLVLTSGSNEQFFGPGTRLTVL.

This clonotype occurred many times. This rearrangement joins TRBV20-1 to TRBJ2-5, with D possibly TRBD2 on 5 matching bases. Germline V gives CDR1 DFQATT, CDR2 SNEGSKA (reference sequence). V lost 8 bases and J lost 5, with 18 bases in between. This CDR3 contains 13 residues. CDR3 protein: CSTYSAGGETQYF. CDR3 in DNA: TGCAGTACTTATTCCGCCGGCGGGGAGACCCAGTACTTC.

This clonotype appeared many times. This chain joins TRBV12-3 or TRBV12-4 and TRBJ2-7; D is undetermined. Deletions cut 2 bases from V and 7 bases from J, with 9 bases between. The CDR3 is 12 residues long. CDR3 protein: CASSLSAEEQYF. CDR3 DNA sequence: TGTGCCAGCAGTTTATCGGCCGAGGAGCAGTACTTC.

This clonotype turned up a few times. The junction departs from germline at one end; a sequencing error may be responsible. CDR3 residues: CASSEAGGAEAQYF. The CDR3 nucleotides are TGTGCCAGCAGTGAAGCAGGGGGCGCAGAGGCCCAGTACTTC. V gene TRBV2 combines with J gene TRBJ2-1, with 7 bases aligning to TRBD1. The J call may be in error: the DNA end matches TRBJ2-5 better. The germline V gene encodes CDR1 SNHLY and CDR2 FYNNEI. CDR3 length equals 14 residues.

This clonotype was detected ten times or more. This rearrangement joins TRBV30 to TRBJ1-5; TRBD1 is a possible D gene (5 bases). Germline values: CDR1 GTSNPN, CDR2 SVGIG (reference sequence). There are 15 residues in the CDR3. V shed 2 bases and J shed 6 bases, with 17 bases lying between them. CDR3 region: CAWSHRDRLGQPQHF. Here the CDR3 DNA reads TGTGCCTGGAGTCACCGGGACCGCCTCGGTCAGCCCCAGCATTTT.

This clonotype showed up just a few times. The chain uses TRBV19 and TRBJ2-1; D perhaps matches TRBD1 (6 bases). CDR1 and CDR2 (germline): LNHDA, SQIVND (reference sequence). Trimming cost V 6 bases and J 9 bases, with 18 bases left between them. The CDR3 spans 14 residues. The CDR3, as DNA: TGTGCCAGTAGGACAGGCTTTAGCTCCGGTGAGCAGTTCTTC. Translated: CASRTGFSSGEQFF.

The chain uses TRBV2 and TRBJ1-2, with D uncertain. The CDR3 totals 12 residues. Per the germline V gene, CDR1 is SNHLY and CDR2 is FYNNEI. With 7 bases removed from V and 7 bases from J, the gap between germline ends came to 13 bases. CDR3: CASITGEGGYTF. The CDR3 DNA reads TGTGCCAGCATAACGGGAGAGGGTGGCTACACCTTC.

This chain joins TRBV11-3 and TRBJ2-3; the match to TRBD1 covers 7 bases. With V trimmed by 3 bases and J by 2 bases, 17 bases remained unmatched. Germline CDR1 SGHNT, CDR2 YENEEA. The CDR3 covers 19 residues. CDR3 sequence reads: CASSFNTNRQGVNTDTQYF. Here the CDR3 DNA reads TGTGCCAGCAGCTTCAATACGAACCGACAGGGTGTAAACACAGATACGCAGTATTTT. Full variable domain (missing parts from reference TRBV11-3 and TRBJ2-3): EAGVVQSPRYKIIEKKQPVAFWCNPISGHNTLYWYLQNLGQGPELLIRYENEEAVDDSQLPKDRFSAERLKGVDSTLKIQPAELGDSAVYLCASSFNTNRQGVNTDTQYFGPGTRLTVL.

This clonotype has just a few counts. The chain links TRBV27 to TRBJ2-7, with 8 bases matching TRBD1. Germline V gene sequence: CDR1 MNHEY, CDR2 SMNVEV (reference sequence). V gave up 4 bases and J gave up 12 bases; unmatched junction bases: 14. The CDR3 has 14 residues. The CDR3 sequence is CASSSNQRQGPLYF. In DNA, the CDR3 is TGTGCCAGCAGTTCCAACCAACGACAGGGGCCCCTGTACTTC.

The V call is TRBV3-1, the J call TRBJ2-2; D is perhaps TRBD1 (7 bases). The CDR3 has 15 residues. The germline gives CDR1 LGHDT, CDR2 YNNKEL (reference sequence). V was clipped by 2 bases and J by 6 bases, with 13 bases between them. The CDR3 sequence is CASSQWGGQAGELFF. The CDR3 nucleotides read TGTGCCAGCAGCCAATGGGGAGGACAGGCCGGGGAGCTGTTTTTT.

As DNA, the CDR3 is TGTGCCAGCAGCCCCCTGCTAGCGGCTAGCTCCTACGAGCAGTACTTC. Translating gives CASSPLLAASSYEQYF. The V and J genes are TRBV6-1 and TRBJ2-7; 7 nucleotides match TRBD2. Germline V gives CDR1 MNHNS, CDR2 SASEGT. CDR3 length: 16 amino acids. Trimming removed 6 bases from V and 0 bases from J; junction bases left unmatched: 11.

This clonotype was seen repeatedly, ten times or more. The genes are TRBV3-1 and TRBJ2-5; no clear D gene. Germline CDR1 reads LGHDT; CDR2 reads YNNKEL (reference sequence). The CDR3 covers 13 residues. Trimming pared 2 bases from V and 4 bases from J, leaving 8 bases between. The CDR3 sequence is CASSQPVVETQYF. In DNA, the CDR3 is TGTGCCAGCAGCCAACCGGTGGTAGAGACCCAGTACTTC.

This clonotype was recorded many times. The rearrangement links TRBV7-6 to TRBJ1-6; 9 nucleotides line up with TRBD1. The CDR3 has 15 amino acids. Trimming at V came to 5 bases and at J to 5 bases, leaving 4 bases not matched to a gene. Germline-derived CDR1 and CDR2 are SGHVS and FNYEAQ. The CDR3 region is CASSTRTGDNSPLHF. The CDR3, as DNA: TGTGCCAGCAGCACACGGACAGGGGATAATTCACCCCTCCACTTT.

The chain recombines TRBV7-8 with TRBJ2-1; D is unclear. Germline assignment: CDR1 SGHVS and CDR2 FQNEAQ. Trimming left V 2 bases short and J 0 bases short, with 11 bases between. CDR3 length equals 16 residues. DNA for the CDR3: TGTGCCAGCAGCTTATCCGTTTCGAGCTCCTACAATGAGCAGTTCTTC. This codes for CASSLSVSSSYNEQFF.

This clonotype has ten or more counts. The CDR3 loop reads CASSGPGLAPTYEQYF. Written as DNA, the CDR3 is TGTGCCAGCAGCGGGCCGGGACTAGCGCCGACCTACGAGCAGTACTTC. The rearrangement uses TRBV5-6 and TRBJ2-7; 10 bases agree with TRBD2. Trimming took 4 bases from V and 2 from J; bases not matched to a gene: 9. CDR1 and CDR2 from the germline V gene are SGHDT and YYEEEE. The CDR3 is made up of 16 amino acids.

As for this clonotype: This may be a read error, as it is one base from a much larger clone. The chain carries TRBV10-3 and TRBJ2-1; 9 positions match TRBD2. CDR1 and CDR2 (germline): ENHRY, SYGVKD. The J segment lost 12 bases and the V segment lost 2 bases, leaving 11 bases of the junction unmatched. The CDR3 spans 15 residues. The CDR3 DNA reads TGTGCCATCAGTGAGCGGGCGGGAGGGCCCTATGGGCAGTTCTTC. Translation: CAISERAGGPYGQFF.

This clonotype was counted ten times or more. The genes are TRBV29-1 and TRBJ2-7; TRBD2 matches at 8 bases. The CDR3 spans 14 residues. The trim removed 0 bases at V and 0 bases at J, leaving 1 base unmatched. CDR1 and CDR2 from the germline V gene are SQVTM and ANQGSEA. CDR3 bases: TGCAGCGTTGAAGAGAGCGGGAGCTCCTACGAGCAGTACTTC. Its protein product is CSVEESGSSYEQYF.

This clonotype was found a few times. The V call is TRBV20-1, the J call TRBJ1-3, with D possibly TRBD1 on 5 matching bases. This CDR3 is built from 13 residues. The germline V and J ends were trimmed by 8 bases and 0 bases, with 11 bases remaining between them. Germline V gene lookup returns CDR1 DFQATT and CDR2 SNEGSKA (reference sequence). CDR3 region: CSLRGDSGNTIYF. The CDR3 coding sequence is TGCAGTCTACGGGGGGACTCTGGAAACACCATATATTTT.